This TCR beta chain was profiled in a study of T cell changes during pregnancy in multiple sclerosis. Sequencing was performed with immunoSEQ multiplex PCR; in TCRdb, only in-frame clones are kept and a portion is missing. The table shows over 25,000 clones, with roughly nine tenths occurring only once. From germline, CDR1 is MGHRA and CDR2 YSYEKL. The CDR3 extends over 17 amino acids. V lost 4 bases and J 6 bases, leaving 24 bases between the germline ends. This rearrangement joins TRBV4-1 to TRBJ1-2; no reliable D call. The material was CD8+ T cells from peripheral blood mononuclear cells, obtained in the second trimester of pregnancy. This TCR derives from a female donor with multiple sclerosis, enrolled in a pregnancy study. CDR3 in DNA: TGCGCCAGCAGCCGAGAAAGGTCGGGGTTGAGTTACGATGGCTACACCTTC. Translating it yields CASSRERSGLSYDGYTF.